This entry concerns a single TCR beta chain. Antigen unknown. Data came from immunoSEQ multiplex PCR; TCRdb stores just in-frame clones and leaves some out. The sample holds 1.5 million to 2.5 million clones, about 95% seen once. Naive CD8 isolation took CD45RO-negative cells positively selected for CCR7 and excluded terminally differentiated effector memory CD45RA+ cells. This record belongs to a study of shared clonotypes between healthy human individuals. General study results and limits: Clonotype sharing across several donors was observed for roughly 5% of naive CD4 clonotypes.

V lost 3 bases to trimming and J lost 2 bases, with 17 bases between them. The V gene's germline CDR1 is KGHSH and CDR2 LQKENI. The CDR3 sequence is 16 residues long. This chain uses TRBV18 with TRBJ2-7; TRBD1 might be the D (6 bases). The clonotype originates from a man aged 18 to 30 in good health. Material for sequencing was naive CD8+ T cells sorted from blood. CDR3: CASSPSGQRITYEQYF. For the CDR3, the DNA is TGTGCCAGCTCACCCTCCGGACAGCGCATTACCTACGAGCAGTACTTC.